The entry below describes one TCR beta chain. This specimen comes from a study of blood T cell repertoires in COVID-19. Overall study context: The samples span acute and convalescent COVID-19 from the United States, Italy and Spain.

The protocol was immunoSEQ multiplex PCR, while the TCRdb copy is restricted to in-frame clones and leaves out a portion. The sample has approximately 350,000 clones; around 87% are singletons. Germline values: CDR1 KGHSH, CDR2 LQKENI. After removal of 6 bases from V and 4 bases from J, the junction contained 17 bases not matched to a gene. The CDR3 has 17 amino acids. Sequenced sample: peripheral blood. The source is a woman between 45 and 65 years old with COVID-19, enrolled during active disease. J is TRBJ1-2 and V is TRBV18; 7 positions agree with TRBD1. CDR3 nucleotide sequence: TGTGCCAGCTCCCCTCAGGAGGGGGCTACGTTTTCCTATGGCTACACCTTC. It yields the protein CASSPQEGATFSYGYTF.